Listed below are T cell receptor beta chains from one sample, sequenced in a study of control samples from healthy donors and cancer patients. TCRdb keeps only in-frame clones here, not all; method: immunoSEQ multiplex PCR. The data hold about 89,000 clones, with over 75% observed a single time. Sample: blood. These receptors were taken from a woman in her 40s in good health. The CDR3 runs from the conserved cysteine through the conserved F or W. The D gene is left open where the match is weak. Expanded clones are given a class, and other clones once, few, many or no size at all.

- TRBJ1-2 TRBV5-6 - TGTGCCAGCGTTGAGGGGGGCCGCCCATATGGCTACACCTTC CASVEGGRPYGYTF
- TRBJ2-2 TRBV24-1 TRBD1 TGTGCCACCAGTGAACCCAGGGGGCTGGGCGGGGAGCTGTTTTTT CATSEPRGLGGELFF
- TRBJ2-3 TRBV7-6 - TGTGCCAGCAGCTTAACCGGGCCCCCCGGAGATACGCAGTATTTT CASSLTGPPGDTQYF
- TRBJ1-1 TRBV30 TRBD1 TGTGCCTGGAGTGTAGACAGGGGCACTGAAGCTTTCTTT CAWSVDRGTEAFF
- TRBJ2-2 TRBV6-4 - TGTGCCAGCAGTGCCGGGCTTCCCACCGGGGAGCTGTTTTTT CASSAGLPTGELFF
- TRBJ2-3 TRBV7-2 - TGTGCCAGCAGCTTAGAGGTGGTAGGGGGGCGAGCCACAGATACGCAGTATTTT CASSLEVVGGRATDTQYF
- TRBJ1-1 TRBV19 - TGTGCCAGCTTCCGAAAGAACACTGAAGCTTTCTTT CASFRKNTEAFF
- TRBJ2-3 TRBV3-1/TRBV3-2 TRBD1 TGTGCCAGCAGCCGCCACAGGGGGCGGAGTGGCACAGATACGCAGTATTTT CASSRHRGRSGTDTQYF
- TRBJ2-2 TRBV3-1/TRBV3-2 - TGTGCCAGCAGGGAGGGGGTGCACACCGGGGAGCTGTTTTTT CASREGVHTGELFF
- TRBJ2-3 TRBV27 - TGTGCCAGCAGTTTTATTGGGGGCCCAGATACGCAGTATTTT CASSFIGGPDTQYF
few TRBJ2-4 TRBV3-1/TRBV3-2 TRBD1 TGTGCCAGCAGCCAGGAGGGGACAGGATACAAAAACATTCAGTACTTC CASSQEGTGYKNIQYF
- TRBJ1-1 TRBV7-8 - TGTGCCAGCAGCACCGCCGAGGGGAACACTGAAGCTTTCTTT CASSTAEGNTEAFF
- TRBJ1-2 TRBV10-3 - TGTGCCATCAGTGTTGAGGCCGACTATGGCTACACCTTC CAISVEADYGYTF
- TRBJ1-1 TRBV7-9 - TGTGCCAGCAGCTTAATTAGGGGGGCCGGTGGTGAAGCTTTCTTT CASSLIRGAGGEAFF
- TRBJ2-5 TRBV9 - TGTGCCAGCAGCGTATCAGCAGTACGCCAAGAGACCCAGTACTTC CASSVSAVRQETQYF
- TRBJ2-1 TRBV5-8 TRBD2 TGTGCCAGCAGGACTAGCGGGGGGTACAATGAGCAGTTCTTC CASRTSGGYNEQFF
- TRBJ2-1 TRBV7-2 - TGTGCCAGCAGCTTAGGACCGAACAATGAGCAGTTCTTC CASSLGPNNEQFF
- TRBJ2-5 TRBV11-3 - TGTGCCAGCAGCCGGGGGGCTACAGGGGAAGAGACCCAGTACTTC CASSRGATGEETQYF
few TRBJ2-1 TRBV18 TRBD1 TGTGCCAGCTCGGCCCAGGACAGGGATTCTGAGCAGTTCTTC CASSAQDRDSEQFF
- TRBJ2-5 TRBV29-1 - TGCAGCGTTGTTAAAACGACAGAGACCCAGTACTTC CSVVKTTETQYF
- TRBJ2-5 TRBV29-1 - TGCAGCGTAGCGAACTGGGACCAACAAGAGACCCAGTACTTC CSVANWDQQETQYF
- TRBJ1-6 TRBV7-9 TRBD1 TGTGCCAGCAGCCGCGTCAGGGGGCAGAATTCACCCCTCCACTTT CASSRVRGQNSPLHF
- TRBJ1-3 TRBV5-6 - TGTGCCAGCAGCCGAATGGGAGGAAACACCATATATTTT CASSRMGGNTIYF
- TRBJ2-1 TRBV7-9 - TGTGCCAGCAGCAACAGACTGGCGGGGGCCCTATACAATGAGCAGTTCTTC CASSNRLAGALYNEQFF
- TRBJ2-3 TRBV6-5 - TGTGCCAGCAGTCGAGGGGATACGCAGTATTTT CASSRGDTQYF
- TRBJ1-4 TRBV6-1 - TGTGCCAGCAGTGAGCGGGGTGGAGGGGGAACAACTAATGAAAAACTGTTTTTT CASSERGGGGTTNEKLFF
- TRBJ2-7 TRBV7-9 TRBD1 TGTGCCAGCACTCGGGACAGCCTAACCTACGAGCAGTACTTC CASTRDSLTYEQYF
- TRBJ1-5 TRBV19 - TGTGCCAGTAGTATTCAGGGATCCGGGGGAAATCAGCCCCAGCATTTT CASSIQGSGGNQPQHF
- TRBJ2-7 TRBV5-1 TRBD2 TGCGCCAGCAGCTTGGGCTCGGTACGGGGACTAGCGGGGGGGCTTAAGGAGCAGTACTTC CASSLGSVRGLAGGLKEQYF
- TRBJ1-2 TRBV19 TRBD1 TGTGCCAGTAGTCACCCGGACAGGCCCCAAGGGGGCTACACCTTC CASSHPDRPQGGYTF
- TRBJ2-1 TRBV12-1 - TGTGCCAGCAGCTTTGAGGGAAGCTCCTACAATGAGCAGTTCTTC CASSFEGSSYNEQFF
- TRBJ1-6 TRBV9 - TGTGCCAGCAGCGTACGCGAGGGGAGTTCAGTTGGATCCTATAATTCACCCCTCCACTTT CASSVREGSSVGSYNSPLHF
- TRBJ2-5 TRBV6-1 TRBD2 TGTGCCAGCAGTGAGACCGGGACTACCTTGGGGACCCAGTACTTC CASSETGTTLGTQYF
- TRBJ2-7 TRBV27 - TGTGCCAGCAGTTTAGTATATGGGTACATAGCGACGGCTTACGAGCAGTACTTC CASSLVYGYIATAYEQYF
- TRBJ1-5 TRBV27 TRBD1 TGTGCCAGCAGTCCGACCTCGACAGGGGTTGCGAGGCAGCCCCAGCATTTT CASSPTSTGVARQPQHF
- TRBJ2-2 TRBV9 TRBD1 TGTGCCAGCAGCGTCTTTCCAGGACAGGGACGGAGGGACTCCAAGAACACCGGGGAGCTGTTTTTT CASSVFPGQGRRDSKNTGELFF
- TRBJ1-5 TRBV6-5 - TGTGCCAGCACCCCTAGGGTAGATAGCAATCAGCCCCAGCATTTT CASTPRVDSNQPQHF
- TRBJ2-5 TRBV5-4 TRBD2 TGTGCCAGCAGCTCGGGGGGGCAAGAGACCCAGTACTTC CASSSGGQETQYF